One sample yielded the 20 T cell receptor beta chains listed below, sequenced in a study of post-analysis software for immune sequencing data (dated by TCRdb to 2015 to 2017). Results the study describes overall, beyond this receptor: Significantly higher frequencies in patients than in controls were found for five TRBV segments, including TRBV5-6, TRBV5-1 and TRBV20-1.

Their antigens remain unidentified. The method behind the library was PCR. The sequencer listed for this sample is Illumina HiSeq 2500. To reduce PCR and sequencing biases, unique molecular identifiers were built into the TCR beta cDNA libraries. TCRdb cleaned the public reads at Q25 with fastp, built clones with MiXCR and kept in-frame beta chains. Rows matching on CDR3 protein sequence are summarized as one entry with the most common DNA and genes. A total of about 770,000 distinct CDR3 sequences appear in this sample, about half of them only once. 4.9% of the sample is held by the ten biggest clonotypes. The specimen was blood. Receptor source: a girl aged 10-17 years with multiple sclerosis.

The V gene is TRBV4-1, the J gene TRBJ2-7; 7 bases agree with TRBD2. The DNA matches TRBJ2-5 better at its end, which makes the J call doubtful. The CDR3 consists of 15 residues. Germline V gene data show CDR1 as MGHRA and CDR2 as YSYEKL. CDR3 residues: CASGSWAGEGETQYF. CDR3 nucleotides: TGCGCCAGCGGATCCTGGGCGGGGGAGGGAGAGACCCAGTACTTC.

Only a few counts were recorded for this clonotype. V and J are TRBV30 and TRBJ1-1; no definite D call. Trimming cost V 3 bases and J 0 bases, with 8 bases left between them. Germline CDR1 reads GTSNPN; CDR2 reads SVGIG (reference sequence). This CDR3 spans 13 amino acids. The CDR3 reads CAWRDGLNTEAFF. As DNA, the CDR3 is TGTGCCTGGAGGGACGGATTGAACACTGAAGCTTTCTTT.

This clonotype was recorded a few times. The genes are TRBV7-9 and TRBJ2-5; tentatively, D is TRBD2 (6 bases). V was clipped by 5 bases and J by 4 bases, with 17 bases between them. The CDR3 contains 15 residues. Per the germline V gene, CDR1 is SEHNR and CDR2 is FQNEAQ (reference sequence). The CDR3, as DNA: TGTGCCAGCAGCCCTCTAGCGCCCATTCGAGAGACCCAGTACTTC. It specifies CASSPLAPIRETQYF.

A word on this clonotype: At one of its ends the junction is not consistent with the germline gene, which may arise from a read error. J is TRBJ2-4 and V is TRBV7-7, with a weak D call TRBD2 (6 bases). The J call is doubtful: the DNA matches TRBJ2-7 better. The CDR3 runs 14 residues. Germline CDR1 is SSHAT and CDR2 is FNYEAQ (reference sequence). CDR3 DNA sequence: TGTGCTAGCAGCCCTAGGACGGACGGGAGCGAGCAGTACTTC. Translation: CASSPRTDGSEQYF.

The chain links TRBV2 to TRBJ2-3; D is uncertain. Germline-derived CDR1 and CDR2 are SNHLY and FYNNEI. The CDR3 loop spans 16 amino acids. V gave up 11 bases and J gave up 0 bases, with 21 bases separating them. CDR3 nucleotide sequence: TGTGCCGGCAAGCCTCCGCCCTTGGGTAGCACAGATACGCAGTATTTT. It specifies CAGKPPPLGSTDTQYF.

The J gene is TRBJ1-1, the V gene TRBV15; the D gene is possibly TRBD1 (6 bases). CDR1 LNHNV and CDR2 YYDKDF come from the germline V gene (reference sequence). V lost 0 bases, J lost 5 bases, and 13 bases lay in between. The CDR3 totals 15 residues. This chain's CDR3 is CATSRDLRGPTEAFF. CDR3 nucleotides: TGTGCCACCAGCAGAGATTTGCGGGGGCCGACTGAAGCTTTCTTT.

This clonotype was picked up many times. This chain joins TRBV28 and TRBJ2-5; unclear D gene. The germline V gene encodes CDR1 MDHEN and CDR2 SYDVKM. This CDR3 has 13 amino acids. V was clipped by 8 bases and J by 5 bases, with 15 bases between them. Written as DNA, the CDR3 is TGTGCCAGCTCACCCCCATCCCGGGAGACCCAGTACTTC. Amino acid sequence: CASSPPSRETQYF.

A few counts support this clonotype. The chain links TRBV4-3 to TRBJ2-7; TRBD2 matches at 8 bases. Trimming cost V 0 bases and J 2 bases; bases outside gene matches: 3. The CDR3 is made up of 15 amino acids. Germline loops: CDR1 LGHNA, CDR2 YSLEER. The CDR3 DNA follows: TGCGCCAGCAGCCAAGATGTAGCGGGAACCTACGAGCAGTACTTC. Encoded protein: CASSQDVAGTYEQYF.

This clonotype was seen a few times. The chain is built from TRBV20-1 and TRBJ2-1; TRBD2 matches at 9 bases. Germline assignment: CDR1 DFQATT and CDR2 SNEGSKA (reference sequence). CDR3 length: 15 residues. Unmatched junction bases numbered 5, after V lost 1 base and J lost 4 bases. The chain's CDR3 is CSARGASGKYNEQFF. The CDR3 coding sequence is TGCAGTGCTAGAGGCGCTAGCGGGAAGTACAATGAGCAGTTCTTC.

This chain joins TRBV10-3 and TRBJ2-7, with no clear D. CDR1 ENHRY and CDR2 SYGVKD come from the germline V gene. CDR3 length: 13 amino acids. The V end was cut by 6 bases, the J end by 0 bases, with 9 bases between. The CDR3 sequence: CAIRVGLSYEQYF. The CDR3 coding sequence is TGTGCCATCAGAGTGGGCCTCTCCTACGAGCAGTACTTC.

This chain uses TRBV7-2 with TRBJ2-1, with 9 bases that match TRBD1. The V gene's germline CDR1 is SGHTA and CDR2 FQGNSA. This CDR3 contains 15 residues. Trimming removed 1 base from V and 4 bases from J; junction bases left unmatched: 2. This CDR3 reads CASSLGTGEYNEQFF. CDR3 nucleotides: TGTGCCAGCAGCTTAGGGACAGGGGAGTACAATGAGCAGTTCTTC. The variable domain in full, with the rest retrieved from reference TRBV7-2 and TRBJ2-1, is GAGVSQSPSNKVTEKGKDVELRCDPISGHTALYWYRQSLGQGLEFLIYFQGNSAPDKSGLPSDRFSAERTGGSVSTLTIQRTQQEDSAVYLCASSLGTGEYNEQFFGPGTRLTVL.

This clonotype came up a few times. The CDR3 spells CASTGGLRYEQYF. CDR3 in DNA: TGTGCCAGCACAGGTGGTCTGAGATACGAGCAGTACTTC. The chain joins TRBV6-1 to TRBJ2-7; D call uncertain. Trimming left V 7 bases short and J 4 bases short, with 14 bases between. The CDR3 length is 13 residues. The V gene's germline CDR1 is MNHNS and CDR2 SASEGT.

This clonotype was counted a few times. The chain has TRBV20-1 and TRBJ2-7; D is unresolved. Trimming left V 4 bases short and J 6 bases short, with 7 bases between. This CDR3 is built from 10 residues. The germline V gene has CDR1 DFQATT and CDR2 SNEGSKA (reference sequence). The CDR3 protein is CSAMGPEQYF. In DNA form, the CDR3 reads TGCAGTGCTATGGGTCCCGAGCAGTACTTC.

The table lists this clonotype with a few counts. The rearrangement links TRBV6-5 to TRBJ2-5; unclear D gene. Germline V lookup: CDR1 MNHEY, CDR2 SVGAGI. V dropped 0 bases and J dropped 1 base, with 12 bases sitting between them. The CDR3 runs to 16 residues. CDR3 sequence (DNA): TGTGCCAGCAGTTACTCGAGTTGGGCCTCCCAAGAGACCCAGTACTTC. Translation gives CASSYSSWASQETQYF.

This clonotype was picked up a small number of times. The chain uses TRBV7-2 and TRBJ1-2, with a weak D call TRBD1 (5 bases). CDR1 and CDR2 from the germline V gene are SGHTA and FQGNSA. Trimming cost V 1 base and J 2 bases, with 17 bases left between them. This CDR3 comprises 17 residues. CDR3 amino acids: CASSLGPGAALNYGYTF. The CDR3, as DNA: TGTGCCAGCAGCTTAGGACCCGGGGCTGCTTTAAACTATGGCTACACCTTC.

This clonotype has a count of ten or more. The rearrangement links TRBV7-2 to TRBJ2-7, with 9 bases lining up with TRBD1. This CDR3 comprises 14 residues. Germline V lookup: CDR1 SGHTA, CDR2 FQGNSA. With 5 bases clipped from V and 5 bases from J, the junction kept 7 bases outside the gene matches. The CDR3 spells CASSPDRGVHEQYF. In DNA form, the CDR3 reads TGTGCCAGCAGCCCGGACAGGGGAGTCCACGAGCAGTACTTC.

The CDR3 is CASSLSPTGNQETQYF. The CDR3 bases are TGTGCCAGCAGTTTATCGCCGACAGGCAACCAAGAGACCCAGTACTTC. The J gene is TRBJ2-5, the V gene TRBV28; maybe TRBD1 (6 bases). CDR1 is MDHEN and CDR2 is SYDVKM in the germline V gene. The CDR3 runs 16 residues. Trimming took off 1 base at V and 0 bases at J, with 12 bases between the two ends.

The rearrangement links TRBV6-2 or TRBV6-3 to TRBJ2-3; 10 positions agree with TRBD1. CDR1 MNHEY and CDR2 SVGEGT come from the germline V gene. The CDR3 consists of 13 residues. With 10 bases clipped from V and 7 bases from J, the junction kept 8 bases outside the gene matches. CDR3 residues: CAIRQGAANTQYF. The CDR3 DNA sequence: TGTGCCATCAGACAGGGGGCTGCAAATACGCAGTATTTT.

This clonotype was observed a handful of times. V is TRBV3-1 and J is TRBJ2-4; the D gene is possibly TRBD1 (6 bases). Trimming removed 5 bases from V and 9 bases from J, with 14 bases in between. This CDR3 region has 13 residues. Germline V gene sequence: CDR1 LGHDT, CDR2 YNNKEL (reference sequence). CDR3 bases: TGTGCCAGCAGCGAAGGACAGAAGGGCATTCAGTACTTC. It codes for CASSEGQKGIQYF.

This clonotype turned up a few times. The J gene is TRBJ1-2, the V gene TRBV28; no definite D call. The germline V gene encodes CDR1 MDHEN and CDR2 SYDVKM. With 1 base removed from V and 0 bases from J, the gap between germline ends came to 9 bases. The CDR3 runs 15 residues. For the CDR3, the DNA is TGTGCCAGCAGTTTATTTCTGGTTTCTAACTATGGCTACACCTTC. It is translated as CASSLFLVSNYGYTF.